Below, one TCR beta chain is given with its context. Its target is unknown. This record comes from a study of beta chain features in type 1 diabetes. Germline-derived CDR1 and CDR2 are SGDLS and YYNGEE. This CDR3 has 15 amino acids. V shed 3 bases and J 14 bases; nucleotides not matched to a gene: 16. Study-wide results and caveats: Moderate but significant shortening of TCRB CDR3s was recorded in all four CD4+ subsets from Type 1 diabetes patients.

Expressed TCRB transcripts were sequenced because the isolated RNA had all been reverse transcribed beforehand. The table came from immunoSEQ multiplex PCR; TCRdb's copy has only in-frame clones and leaves some out. The data contain about 40,000 clones, roughly 49% of them singletons. This clonotype originated in a woman under 30 in good health. V usage is TRBV9 and J usage is TRBJ2-1; TRBD1 matches 8 bases. Sequences were obtained from central memory CD4+ T cells from blood. The CDR3 spells CASSADGGQALVKFF. CDR3 coding DNA: TGTGCCAGCAGCGCGGACGGGGGACAGGCCCTAGTGAAGTTCTTC.